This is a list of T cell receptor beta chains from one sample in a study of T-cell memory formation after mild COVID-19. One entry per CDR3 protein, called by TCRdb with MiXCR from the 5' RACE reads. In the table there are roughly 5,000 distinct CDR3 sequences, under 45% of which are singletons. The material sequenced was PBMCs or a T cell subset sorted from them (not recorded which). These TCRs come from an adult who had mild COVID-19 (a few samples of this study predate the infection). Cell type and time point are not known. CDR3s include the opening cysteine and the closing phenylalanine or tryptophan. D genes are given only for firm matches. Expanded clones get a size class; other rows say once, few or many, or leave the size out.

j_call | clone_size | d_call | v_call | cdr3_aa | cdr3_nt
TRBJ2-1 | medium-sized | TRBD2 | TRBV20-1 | CSAITSVRTYNEQFF | TGCAGTGCTATCACTAGCGTTAGAACCTACAATGAGCAGTTCTTC
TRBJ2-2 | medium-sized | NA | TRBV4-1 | CASSQGQLPLETGELFF | TGCGCCAGCAGCCAAGGCCAGCTGCCCTTGGAGACCGGGGAGCTGTTTTTT
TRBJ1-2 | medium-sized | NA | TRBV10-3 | CAISDPRVGGVYGYTF | TGTGCCATCAGTGACCCGAGGGTAGGGGGGGTCTATGGCTACACCTTC
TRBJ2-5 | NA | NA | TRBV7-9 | CASSQKMGGRGETQYF | TGTGCCAGCAGCCAGAAGATGGGGGGCCGGGGAGAGACCCAGTACTTC
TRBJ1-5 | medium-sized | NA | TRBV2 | CASSPPPDGSFNQPQHF | TGTGCCAGCAGCCCCCCCCCAGACGGGAGCTTCAATCAGCCCCAGCATTTT
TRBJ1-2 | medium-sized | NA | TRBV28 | CASSSHGAGYGYTF | TGTGCCAGCAGCTCGCATGGGGCCGGGTATGGCTACACCTTC
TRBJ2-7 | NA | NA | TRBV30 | CAWRPGIIGGQGLDEQYF | TGTGCCTGGAGGCCGGGGATTATCGGGGGCCAGGGCCTAGACGAGCAGTACTTC
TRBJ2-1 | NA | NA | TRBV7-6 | CASSLLGPYNEQFF | TGTGCCAGCAGCTTACTCGGGCCATACAATGAGCAGTTCTTC
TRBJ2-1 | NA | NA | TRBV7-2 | CASSLGGGEAYNEQFF | TGTGCCAGCAGCTTAGGGGGCGGAGAGGCGTACAATGAGCAGTTCTTC
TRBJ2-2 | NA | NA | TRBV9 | CASSSGQSSFRAGELFF | TGTGCCAGCAGCTCCGGGCAATCTAGTTTTAGGGCCGGGGAGCTGTTTTTT
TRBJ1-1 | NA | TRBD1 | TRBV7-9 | CASSYRGENTEAFF | TGTGCCAGCAGCTACAGGGGTGAGAACACTGAAGCTTTCTTT
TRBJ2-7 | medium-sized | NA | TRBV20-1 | CSARRGDYEQYF | TGCAGTGCTAGACGTGGGGACTACGAGCAGTACTTC
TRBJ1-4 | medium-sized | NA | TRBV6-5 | CASSSLYEEKLFF | TGTGCCAGCAGTTCCTTGTATGAGGAAAAACTGTTTTTT
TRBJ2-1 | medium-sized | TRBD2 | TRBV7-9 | CASSPGLGVDEQFF | TGTGCCAGCAGCCCAGGACTAGGCGTCGATGAGCAGTTCTTC
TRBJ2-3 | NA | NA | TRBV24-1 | CATSDLQGWNTDTQYF | TGTGCCACCAGTGATTTACAGGGTTGGAACACAGATACGCAGTATTTT
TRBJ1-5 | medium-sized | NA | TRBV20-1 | CSARVTLNQPQHF | TGCAGTGCTAGAGTAACCCTCAATCAGCCCCAGCATTTT
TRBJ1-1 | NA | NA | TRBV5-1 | CASSPDGNTEAFF | TGCGCCAGCAGTCCGGACGGGAACACTGAAGCTTTCTTT
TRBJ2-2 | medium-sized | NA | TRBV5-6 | CASSLAAGPPPNTGELFF | TGTGCCAGCAGCTTGGCCGCCGGGCCGCCTCCGAACACCGGGGAGCTGTTTTTT
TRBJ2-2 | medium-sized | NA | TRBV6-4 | CASYPLTGLNTGELFF | TGTGCCAGCTACCCTTTGACAGGACTGAACACCGGGGAGCTGTTTTTT
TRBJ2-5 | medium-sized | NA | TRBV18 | CASSPLSTQETQYF | TGTGCCAGCTCACCACTCAGTACCCAAGAGACCCAGTACTTC
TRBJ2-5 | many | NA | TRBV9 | CASSVGVGAGETQYF | TGTGCCAGCAGCGTAGGTGTGGGGGCCGGTGAGACCCAGTACTTC
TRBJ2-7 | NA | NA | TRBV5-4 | CASSLAGWKSYEQYF | TGTGCCAGCAGCTTGGCCGGTTGGAAAAGCTACGAGCAGTACTTC
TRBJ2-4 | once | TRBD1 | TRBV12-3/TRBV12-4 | CASTLTGTKNIQYF | TGTGCCAGCACCTTGACAGGGACGAAAAACATTCAGTACTTC
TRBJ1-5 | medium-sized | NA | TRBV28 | CATGGGNSNQPQHF | TGTGCCACCGGGGGGGGAAATAGCAATCAGCCCCAGCATTTT
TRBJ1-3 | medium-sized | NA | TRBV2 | CASSERGYGNTIYF | TGTGCCAGCAGTGAACGCGGTTACGGAAACACCATATATTTT
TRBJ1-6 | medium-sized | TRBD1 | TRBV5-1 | CASRLTGGSNSPLHF | TGCGCCAGCAGGTTGACAGGGGGAAGTAATTCACCCCTCCACTTT
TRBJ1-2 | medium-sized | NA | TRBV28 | CASSLTASNYGYTF | TGTGCCAGCAGTTTGACAGCCTCTAACTATGGCTACACCTTC
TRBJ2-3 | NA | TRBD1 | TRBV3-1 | CASSLRTGGTDTQYF | TGTGCCAGCAGCCTTAGGACAGGGGGCACAGATACGCAGTATTTT
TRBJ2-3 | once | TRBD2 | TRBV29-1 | CSVEPRWGGVLYF | TGCAGCGTTGAGCCCAGGTGGGGGGGAGTTCTGTATTTT
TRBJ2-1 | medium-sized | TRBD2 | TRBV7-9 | CASSFPFRQGLAAYNEQFF | TGTGCCAGCAGCTTCCCGTTCCGACAGGGACTAGCGGCTTACAATGAGCAGTTCTTC
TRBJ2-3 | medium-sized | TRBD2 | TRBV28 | CASSLTSGDTSTDTQYF | TGTGCCAGCAGTTTAACTAGCGGGGACACTAGCACAGATACGCAGTATTTT
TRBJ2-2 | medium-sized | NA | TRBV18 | CASSPRRGGPSNTGELFF | TGTGCCAGCTCACCAAGGCGGGGAGGACCCTCGAACACCGGGGAGCTGTTTTTT
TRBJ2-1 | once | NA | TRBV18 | CASSPRAGGDEQFF | TGTGCCAGCTCACCAAGGGCAGGCGGGGATGAGCAGTTCTTC